The T cell receptor beta chain described here comes from a study of PD-1 blockade in classical Hodgkin lymphoma. The CDR3 consists of 14 residues. Autologous stem cell transplantation was followed by relapse in every patient, and brentuximab vedotin exposure varied. Method: immunoSEQ multiplex PCR; TCRdb's copy keeps in-frame clones and lacks some. This sample has under 30,000 clones, with roughly two thirds found just once. Specimen: peripheral blood mononuclear cells (PBMCs), collected at baseline. The TCR comes from a human donor with classical Hodgkin lymphoma. The V and J genes are TRBV21-1 and TRBJ2-7; TRBD1, the table's D call, was not compared with the DNA. TRBV21-1 is a pseudogene segment. Written as DNA, the CDR3 is TGTGCCAGCACCCCGGGACAGGGGGCCTACGAGCAGTACTTC. Protein product: CASTPGQGAYEQYF.